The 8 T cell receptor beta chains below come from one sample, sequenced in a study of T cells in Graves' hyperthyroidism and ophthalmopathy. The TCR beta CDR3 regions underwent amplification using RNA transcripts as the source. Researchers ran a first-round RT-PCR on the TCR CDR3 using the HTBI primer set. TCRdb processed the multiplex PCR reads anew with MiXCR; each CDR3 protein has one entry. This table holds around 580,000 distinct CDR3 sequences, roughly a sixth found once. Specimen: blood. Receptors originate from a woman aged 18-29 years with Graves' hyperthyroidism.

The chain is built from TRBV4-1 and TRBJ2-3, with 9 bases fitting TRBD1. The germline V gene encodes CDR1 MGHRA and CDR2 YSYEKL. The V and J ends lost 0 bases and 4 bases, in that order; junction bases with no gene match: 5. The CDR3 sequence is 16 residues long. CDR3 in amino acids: CASSQEDRGVADTQYF. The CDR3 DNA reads TGCGCCAGCAGCCAAGAGGACAGGGGAGTTGCAGATACGCAGTATTTT.

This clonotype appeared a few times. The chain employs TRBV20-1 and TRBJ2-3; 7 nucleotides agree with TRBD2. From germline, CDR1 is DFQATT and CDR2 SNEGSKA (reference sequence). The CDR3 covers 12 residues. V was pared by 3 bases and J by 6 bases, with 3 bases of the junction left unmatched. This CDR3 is CSASGRPDTQYF. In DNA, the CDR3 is TGCAGTGCTAGCGGGAGGCCCGATACGCAGTATTTT.

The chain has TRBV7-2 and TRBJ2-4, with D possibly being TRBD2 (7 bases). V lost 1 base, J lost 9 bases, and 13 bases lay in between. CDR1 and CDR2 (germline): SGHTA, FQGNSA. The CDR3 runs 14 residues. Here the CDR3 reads CASSLVGGPSIQYF. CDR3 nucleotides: TGTGCCAGCAGCTTAGTGGGGGGGCCGAGCATTCAGTACTTC.

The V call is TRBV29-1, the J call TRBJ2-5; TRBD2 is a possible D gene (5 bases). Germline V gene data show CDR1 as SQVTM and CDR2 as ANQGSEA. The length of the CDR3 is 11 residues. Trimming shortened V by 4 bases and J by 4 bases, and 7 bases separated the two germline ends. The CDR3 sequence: CSVGRGETQYF. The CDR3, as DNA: TGCAGCGTTGGTCGGGGAGAGACCCAGTACTTC.

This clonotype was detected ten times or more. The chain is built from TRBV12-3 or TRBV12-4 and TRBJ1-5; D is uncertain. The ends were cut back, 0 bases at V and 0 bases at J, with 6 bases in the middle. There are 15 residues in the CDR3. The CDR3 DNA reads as TGTGCCAGCAGTTTAGCACAGCATAGCAATCAGCCCCAGCATTTT. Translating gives CASSLAQHSNQPQHF.

The CDR3, as DNA: TGTGCCACCAGTGATTTTTCGTGGAGGACGAACACCGGGGAGCTGTTTTTT. Amino acids: CATSDFSWRTNTGELFF. V and J are TRBV24-1 and TRBJ2-2, with a tentative D call TRBD2 (5 bases). V dropped 1 base and J dropped 0 bases, with 11 bases sitting between them. The germline V gene has CDR1 KGHDR and CDR2 SFDVKD. CDR3 length: 17 residues.

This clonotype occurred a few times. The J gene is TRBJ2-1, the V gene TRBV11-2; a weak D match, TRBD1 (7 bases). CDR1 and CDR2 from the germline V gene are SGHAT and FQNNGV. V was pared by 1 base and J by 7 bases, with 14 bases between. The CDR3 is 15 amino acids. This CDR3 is CASSLGQGGGNEQFF. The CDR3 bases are TGTGCCAGCAGCTTAGGGCAGGGGGGCGGGAATGAGCAGTTCTTC.

CDR3 in amino acids: CASSVATGGTQYF. The CDR3 DNA is TGTGCCAGCAGCGTAGCTACAGGCGGGACCCAGTACTTC. The V call is TRBV9, the J call TRBJ2-5, with TRBD1 as a possible D gene (5 bases). V was trimmed by 0 bases and J by 7 bases, leaving 10 bases between them. Germline V CDR1 and CDR2: SGDLS, YYNGEE. CDR3 length: 13 residues.